The T cell receptor beta chain described here comes from a study of T cell responses to AZD1222 COVID-19 vaccine. Details on this clone: Its antigen is not known.

Losses at the gene ends were 2 bases for V and 8 bases for J; bases not matched to a gene: 2. The CDR3 contains 12 residues. The germline V gene has CDR1 SGDLS and CDR2 YYNGEE. The protocol was immunoSEQ multiplex PCR, while the TCRdb copy is restricted to in-frame clones and leaves out a portion. The data contain hundreds of thousands of clones, approximately 94% of them singletons. Findings of the study overall: The study sampled repertoires only after the peak T cell response.

The sample was peripheral blood, taken 28 days after the second AZD1222 dose. The TCR originated in an adult who received the AZD1222 COVID-19 vaccine. This sequence joins TRBV9 and TRBJ2-3, with TRBD1 identical over 7 bases. The CDR3 bases are TGTGCCAGCAGCGTCAGGGACAGTACGCAGTATTTT. Protein sequence: CASSVRDSTQYF.